The rows below give T cell receptor beta chains drawn from one sample of a study of long-term antiretroviral therapy in people with HIV. Clones were sequenced by immunoSEQ multiplex PCR, and TCRdb holds only the in-frame ones, with some missing. This table holds tens of thousands of clones, 93% found once. The sequencing here drew on unsorted PBMCs, taken less than 6.8 years after starting antiretroviral therapy. The receptors shown here come from a woman aged 35 to 49 with HIV. Both conserved end residues are part of each CDR3. Fields, in order: clone size, V gene, J gene, D gene, CDR3 protein, CDR3 DNA. The D gene is left open where the match is weak. Expanded clones get a size class; other rows say once, few or many, or leave the size out.

few	TRBV7-8	TRBJ2-3	.	CASSLGRSPSTDTQYF	TGTGCCAGCAGCTTAGGGCGGTCTCCTAGCACAGATACGCAGTATTTT
.	TRBV5-4	TRBJ1-2	.	CASSLAGRVNGYTF	TGTGCCAGCAGCTTGGCAGGGAGGGTTAATGGCTACACCTTC
.	TRBV7-2	TRBJ1-1	TRBD1	CASSSTGGGPEAFF	TGTGCCAGCAGCTCGACAGGGGGTGGACCTGAAGCTTTCTTT
.	TRBV30	TRBJ1-6	.	CAWSAGGLYNSPLHF	TGTGCCTGGAGTGCGGGGGGGCTCTATAATTCACCCCTCCACTTT
.	TRBV7-2	TRBJ1-5	TRBD1	CASSPDRGQPQHF	TGTGCCAGCAGCCCGGACAGGGGGCAGCCCCAGCATTTT
.	TRBV4-3	TRBJ2-2	.	CASSQEATGELFF	TGCGCCAGCAGCCAAGAGGCCACCGGGGAGCTGTTTTTT
.	TRBV18	TRBJ1-1	.	CASSFSLNTEAFF	TGTGCCAGCTCCTTTTCTTTGAACACTGAAGCTTTCTTT
.	TRBV7-9	TRBJ2-7	.	CASSLVNRVYEQYF	TGTGCCAGCAGCTTAGTAAACAGGGTATACGAGCAGTACTTC
.	TRBV2	TRBJ1-2	.	CASIPAPLGGGYTF	TGTGCCAGCATCCCCGCGCCCCTGGGCGGGGGCTACACCTTC
.	TRBV29-1	TRBJ1-1	.	CSVEGTEAFF	TGCAGCGTTGAAGGCACTGAAGCTTTCTTT
.	TRBV2	TRBJ1-6	.	CASSERGQPNSPLHF	TGTGCCAGCAGTGAGAGAGGACAACCTAATTCACCCCTCCACTTT
.	TRBV2	TRBJ1-4	.	CASGTGWNEKLFF	TGTGCCAGTGGGACGGGGTGGAATGAAAAACTGTTTTTT
.	TRBV5-1	TRBJ1-2	.	CASSYSPGYNYGYTF	TGCGCCAGCAGCTATAGCCCAGGGTATAACTATGGCTACACCTTC
.	TRBV5-1	TRBJ1-1	.	CASSLNFSPGNTEAFF	TGCGCCAGCAGCTTGAATTTCTCTCCCGGGAACACTGAAGCTTTCTTT
once	TRBV5-4	TRBJ1-6	.	CASSSWGSPNSPLHF	TGTGCCAGCAGCTCGTGGGGATCCCCCAATTCACCCCTCCACTTT
.	TRBV4-3	TRBJ1-5	.	CASSQGHGRGIEPQHF	TGCGCCAGCAGCCAAGGCCACGGTAGGGGCATTGAGCCCCAGCATTTT
.	TRBV6-1	TRBJ1-1	.	CASSEYRDPTEAFF	TGTGCCAGCAGTGAATACAGGGATCCTACTGAAGCTTTCTTT
.	TRBV4-3	TRBJ1-2	TRBD1	CASSQEDRGIYGYTF	TGCGCCAGCAGCCAGGAGGACAGGGGCATCTATGGCTACACCTTC
.	TRBV19	TRBJ1-6	.	CASRYGFSPLHF	TGTGCCAGTAGGTACGGATTTTCACCCCTCCACTTT
few	TRBV6-5	TRBJ2-3	.	CASSTWGEGTDTQYF	TGTGCCAGCAGTACTTGGGGGGAGGGCACAGATACGCAGTATTTT
few	TRBV7-9	TRBJ2-1	TRBD2	CASSPSGVYNEQFF	TGTGCCAGCAGCCCTAGCGGGGTGTACAATGAGCAGTTCTTC
.	TRBV18	TRBJ2-2	.	CASSPRQQGNTGELFF	TGTGCCAGCTCACCCCGACAACAGGGGAACACCGGGGAGCTGTTTTTT
.	TRBV25-1	TRBJ2-1	TRBD2	CASSSSGGDYNEQFF	TGTGCCAGCAGTTCTAGCGGGGGGGACTACAATGAGCAGTTCTTC
.	TRBV30	TRBJ2-7	.	CAWTIQDLGEQYF	TGTGCCTGGACCATCCAGGACTTGGGGGAGCAGTACTTC
once	TRBV29-1	TRBJ1-3	.	CSGGGGNTIYF	TGCAGCGGAGGTGGGGGAAACACCATATATTTT
.	TRBV19	TRBJ1-6	.	CASKGFDYNSPLHF	TGTGCCAGTAAGGGGTTTGATTATAATTCACCCCTCCACTTT
.	TRBV4-3	TRBJ2-7	.	CASSVQAAGPISYEQYF	TGCGCCAGCAGCGTTCAGGCAGCAGGGCCTATCTCCTACGAGCAGTACTTC
.	TRBV5-1	TRBJ2-7	TRBD2	CASSLAPSGASYEQYF	TGCGCCAGCAGCTTGGCCCCTAGCGGGGCATCCTACGAGCAGTACTTC
.	TRBV5-4	TRBJ2-5	TRBD1	CASSGDRAETQYF	TGTGCCAGCAGCGGGGACAGGGCAGAGACCCAGTACTTC
.	TRBV27	TRBJ2-3	.	CASSFAGAPDTQYF	TGTGCCAGCAGTTTCGCAGGGGCCCCAGATACGCAGTATTTT
.	TRBV5-8	TRBJ1-2	.	CASTWRANYGYTF	TGTGCCAGCACGTGGCGGGCAAACTATGGCTACACCTTC
.	TRBV4-3	TRBJ2-7	TRBD2	CASSQFARMSGGDYYEQYF	TGCGCCAGCAGCCAGTTCGCCCGTATGAGCGGCGGGGACTACTACGAGCAGTACTTC
.	TRBV5-4	TRBJ1-2	.	CASSPGRRNGYTF	TGTGCCAGCAGCCCGGGACGGAGGAATGGCTACACCTTC
.	TRBV4-3	TRBJ1-4	TRBD1	CASSPGQGRNEKLFF	TGCGCCAGCAGCCCGGGACAGGGTCGGAATGAAAAACTGTTTTTT
.	TRBV9	TRBJ1-2	.	CASSGEPGGVTNYGYTF	TGTGCCAGCAGCGGAGAGCCGGGGGGAGTGACTAACTATGGCTACACCTTC
.	TRBV19	TRBJ2-7	TRBD1	CASSRKTGSSYEQYF	TGTGCCAGTAGTAGAAAGACAGGGAGCTCCTACGAGCAGTACTTC
.	TRBV19	TRBJ1-4	TRBD1	CASSIGSTGNEKLFF	TGTGCCAGTAGTATAGGGTCGACAGGGAATGAAAAACTGTTTTTT
.	TRBV7-2	TRBJ2-2	TRBD1	CASSPGQGAGHTGELFF	TGTGCCAGCAGCCCAGGGCAGGGGGCTGGTCACACCGGGGAGCTGTTTTTT
.	TRBV4-2	TRBJ2-7	.	CASSRGTGDSYEQYF	TGTGCCAGCAGCCGAGGGACTGGCGACTCCTACGAGCAGTACTTC
.	TRBV6-5	TRBJ2-5	TRBD1	CASSYGTEQETQYF	TGTGCCAGCAGTTACGGGACAGAACAAGAGACCCAGTACTTC
once	TRBV7-2	TRBJ2-7	TRBD1	CASSSTGGDYEQYF	TGTGCCAGCAGCTCAACAGGGGGCGACTACGAGCAGTACTTC
.	TRBV6-6	TRBJ1-1	.	CASSYSPDTEAFF	TGTGCCAGCAGTTACTCACCCGACACTGAAGCTTTCTTT
.	TRBV6-1	TRBJ1-5	.	CASSEDLNQPQHF	TGTGCCAGCAGTGAAGACCTAAATCAGCCCCAGCATTTT
.	TRBV6-5	TRBJ2-3	.	CASSYGGPPEDTQYF	TGTGCCAGCAGTTACGGCGGGCCCCCGGAAGATACGCAGTATTTT